The sample holds a few counts of the clone carrying this T cell receptor (beta chain). Antigen: not known. The CDR3 sequence is 12 residues long. The trim removed 4 bases at V and 10 bases at J, leaving 4 bases unmatched. Germline V gene sequence: CDR1 SGHKS, CDR2 YYEKEE (reference sequence). The sample comes from a study of cytomegalovirus exposure and HLA in healthy donors. Regarding the study as a whole: Researchers reported that a few CMV-associated chains were confirmed in vitro as CMV antigen-specific. Prior analysis indicated that the majority of TCR beta V segments exhibited productivity approximately 90% or approximately 30% of the time.

Healthy donors of bone marrow made up the group. The PCR had 60 Vbeta and 13 Jbeta primers. The repertoire was sequenced with immunoSEQ multiplex PCR; TCRdb's copy has only in-frame clones and lacks some. The data show roughly 200,000 clones, more than 9.5% seen once. This receptor was identified in a man aged 45-65 years in good health and CMV-seropositive. The sequenced material came from PBMCs. The chain has TRBV5-5 and TRBJ1-2; 10 nucleotides line up with TRBD1. The CDR3 sequence is CASSTGTGAYTF. The DNA for the CDR3 is TGTGCCAGCAGCACCGGGACAGGGGCCTACACCTTC.